The clone carrying this T cell receptor (beta chain) appeared a few times. CDR1 SNHLY and CDR2 FYNNEI come from the germline V gene. Trimming shortened V by 8 bases and J by 7 bases, and 17 bases separated the two germline ends. This CDR3 has 13 residues. This entry is derived from a study of cytomegalovirus exposure and HLA in healthy donors. Primers for the PCR totalled 60 Vbeta and 13 Jbeta. Using immunoSEQ multiplex PCR, the repertoire was profiled, and TCRdb retains in-frame clones only, with some absent. The sample has 210,000 or so clones, about 74% seen once. The rearrangement links TRBV2 to TRBJ1-2, with D unclear. The clonotype comes from a man in his forties in good health and CMV-seronegative. Sample: PBMCs. The CDR3 loop reads CASERHEGVGYTF. The CDR3 DNA reads TGTGCCAGCGAACGACATGAAGGTGTTGGCTACACCTTC. Full variable domain (missing parts from reference TRBV2 and TRBJ1-2): EPEVTQTPSHQVTQMGQEVILRCVPISNHLYFYWYRQILGQKVEFLVSFYNNEISEKSEIFDDQFSVERPDGSNFTLKIRSTKLEDSAMYFCASERHEGVGYTFGSGTRLTVV.